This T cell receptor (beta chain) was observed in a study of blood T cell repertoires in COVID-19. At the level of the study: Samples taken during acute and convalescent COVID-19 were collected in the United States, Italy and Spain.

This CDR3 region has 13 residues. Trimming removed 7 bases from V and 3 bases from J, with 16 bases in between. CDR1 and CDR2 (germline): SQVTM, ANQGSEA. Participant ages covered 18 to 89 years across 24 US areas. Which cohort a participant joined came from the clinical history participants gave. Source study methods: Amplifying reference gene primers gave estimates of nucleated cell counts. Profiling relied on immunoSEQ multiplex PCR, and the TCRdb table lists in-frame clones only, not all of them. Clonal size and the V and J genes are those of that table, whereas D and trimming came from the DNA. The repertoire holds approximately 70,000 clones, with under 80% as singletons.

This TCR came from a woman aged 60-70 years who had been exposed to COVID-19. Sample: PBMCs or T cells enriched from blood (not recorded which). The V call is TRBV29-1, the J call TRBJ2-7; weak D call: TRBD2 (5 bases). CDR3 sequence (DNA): TGCAGCGCCGCCCCGGACTGGAACTACGAGCAGTACTTC. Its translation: CSAAPDWNYEQYF.